A selection of T cell receptor beta chains follows, all from one sample in a study of a mutant IDH1 vaccine in newly diagnosed glioma. TCRdb keeps only in-frame clones here, not all; method: immunoSEQ multiplex PCR. The repertoire holds about 32,000 clones, roughly 75% seen once, with around 11% in the top ten. Their specific antigens are unknown. The sample consisted of PBMCs, taken from a glioma patient whose treatment included an IDH1 peptide vaccine. Receptor source: a woman aged 40 to 49 with glioma. Each CDR3 is given with its conserved first and last residue. A D gene is named only where the DNA matches it firmly. For some rows the clone size is stated as once, few or many, or as a class when expanded; others skip it.

TRBJ2-3 few TRBD2 TRBV7-9 CASSLARLAGPLRADTQYF TGTGCCAGCAGCTTAGCAAGGCTAGCGGGGCCCCTGCGGGCAGATACGCAGTATTTT
TRBJ1-2 . . TRBV27 CASSDGLANYGYTF TGTGCCAGCAGCGACGGACTAGCTAACTATGGCTACACCTTC
TRBJ1-1 . TRBD1 TRBV19 CAANRGRNTEAFF TGTGCCGCTAACAGGGGGCGGAACACTGAAGCTTTCTTT
TRBJ2-5 . TRBD1 TRBV2 CASTGQGGETQYF TGTGCCAGCACGGGACAGGGGGGGGAGACCCAGTACTTC
TRBJ1-1 . . TRBV27 CASRMNTEAFF TGTGCCAGCAGGATGAACACTGAAGCTTTCTTT
TRBJ2-7 . TRBD1 TRBV5-6 CASSPGTGLYEQYF TGTGCCAGCAGCCCAGGGACAGGGCTCTACGAGCAGTACTTC
TRBJ2-5 once . TRBV7-8 CASSLERETQYF TGTGCCAGCAGCTTAGAGAGGGAGACCCAGTACTTC
TRBJ2-1 . TRBD1 TRBV4-1 CASSQDAGQDYNEQFF TGCGCCAGCAGCCAAGATGCGGGACAGGACTACAATGAGCAGTTCTTC
TRBJ2-7 . TRBD1 TRBV4-2 CASSSTTGGGHEQYF TGTGCCAGCAGCTCCACGACAGGGGGTGGCCACGAGCAGTACTTC
TRBJ1-2 . . TRBV2 CASTDPFNYGYTF TGTGCCAGCACTGATCCTTTTAACTATGGCTACACCTTC
TRBJ1-4 . . TRBV7-2 CASSSLTYPRGKLFF TGTGCCAGCAGCTCCCTAACTTATCCTAGGGGTAAACTGTTTTTT
TRBJ2-5 . . TRBV2 CASRFSGGRPEETQYF TGTGCCAGCAGGTTCTCAGGAGGGCGGCCCGAAGAGACCCAGTACTTC
TRBJ1-1 . . TRBV10-1 CASSRDGSNTEAFF TGCGCCAGCAGTCGGGACGGTTCCAACACTGAAGCTTTCTTT
TRBJ2-3 few TRBD2 TRBV10-2 CASAPSGGDSTDTQYF TGCGCCAGCGCCCCTAGCGGGGGGGATAGCACAGATACGCAGTATTTT
TRBJ2-3 . TRBD2 TRBV5-1 CASSLPSGATTDTQYF TGCGCCAGCAGCTTGCCTAGCGGGGCCACCACAGATACGCAGTATTTT
TRBJ1-5 . TRBD1 TRBV28 CASSGQGYQPQHF TGTGCCAGCAGTGGACAGGGGTATCAGCCCCAGCATTTT
TRBJ1-2 . . TRBV6-5 CASSYLPGRSGGYTF TGTGCCAGCAGTTACCTGCCAGGCCGTTCAGGAGGCTACACCTTC
TRBJ1-3 . . TRBV18 CASSQGAHTIYF TGTGCCAGCTCACAGGGTGCGCACACCATATATTTT
TRBJ1-2 . . TRBV7-8 CASSLTRIYGYTF TGTGCCAGCAGCTTAACACGGATATATGGCTACACCTTC
TRBJ1-2 . . TRBV5-1 CASSKTGPNYGCTF TGCGCCAGCAGCAAGACAGGCCCTAACTATGGCTGCACCTTC
TRBJ1-1 . TRBD1 TRBV29-1 CSGRQGHEAFF TGCAGCGGGAGACAGGGCCATGAAGCTTTCTTT
TRBJ1-2 . . TRBV9 CASSLRGAGAKGYTF TGTGCCAGCAGCCTCAGGGGAGCGGGGGCGAAGGGCTACACCTTC
TRBJ2-7 . TRBD1 TRBV6-1 CASSRKGTGGLEQYF TGTGCCAGCAGTCGGAAAGGGACAGGGGGCCTCGAGCAGTACTTC
TRBJ2-7 . . TRBV7-9 CASSVRDRSYEQYF TGTGCCAGCAGCGTGCGGGACAGATCCTACGAGCAGTACTTC
TRBJ1-1 few TRBD1 TRBV18 CASSSTGGNAEAFF TGTGCCAGCTCATCCACAGGGGGGAACGCTGAAGCTTTCTTT
TRBJ2-3 once TRBD2 TRBV4-2 CASSQDTSGGTDTQYF TGTGCCAGCAGCCAAGATACCAGCGGGGGCACAGATACGCAGTATTTT
TRBJ1-6 . TRBD1 TRBV6-1 CASLQGAPGSPLHF TGTGCCAGCTTACAGGGGGCGCCCGGATCACCCCTCCACTTT
TRBJ2-1 . . TRBV2 CASKVNEQFF TGTGCCAGCAAGGTCAATGAGCAGTTCTTC